One TCR beta chain is described in this entry. These data are taken from a study of blood T cell repertoires in COVID-19. Across the study: Both acute and convalescent COVID-19 samples were obtained from the United States, Italy and Spain.

Authors' processing steps: Cell counts per sample came from amplifying reference gene primers. Data came from immunoSEQ multiplex PCR; TCRdb stores just in-frame clones and leaves some out. That table furnishes V, J and clone size, whereas the DNA furnished D and trimming. The sample holds 200,000 to 300,000 clones, 65% to 90% seen once. The CDR3 has 17 residues. Germline V gene lookup returns CDR1 MNHEY and CDR2 SMNVEV (reference sequence). V shed 3 bases, J shed 0 bases, and the junction held 7 bases outside the gene matches. The receptor comes from a man aged 35-49 years who had recovered from COVID-19. Input material: peripheral blood. V gene TRBV27 combines with J gene TRBJ2-3, with 9 bases that match TRBD2. The CDR3 is CASSFPSGTSSTDTQYF. CDR3 nucleotides: TGTGCCAGCAGTTTTCCTAGCGGGACGTCTAGCACAGATACGCAGTATTTT.